These T cell receptor beta chains were read from a single sample in a study of T cell responses to AZD1222 COVID-19 vaccine. Sequencing was performed with immunoSEQ multiplex PCR; in TCRdb, only in-frame clones are kept and a portion is missing. The sample contains fewer than 90,000 clones, 89% of which appear only once. The sample here was peripheral blood, taken 28 days after the second AZD1222 dose. These receptors were taken from an adult who received the AZD1222 COVID-19 vaccine. Each CDR3 is given with its conserved first and last residue. Each record gives: CDR3 protein, CDR3 DNA, D gene, V gene, J gene, clone size. D genes are given only for firm matches. Where a row states a size, it is once, few, many or the class of an expanded clone; other rows omit it.

CDR3 protein: CASSSNEAFF
CDR3 DNA: TGTGCCAGCAGTTCAAACGAAGCTTTCTTT
D gene: NA
V gene: TRBV6-5
J gene: TRBJ1-1
clone size: NA

CDR3 protein: CASSQKGQGGSNQPQHF
CDR3 DNA: TGCGCCAGCAGCCAAAAGGGACAGGGAGGAAGCAATCAGCCCCAGCATTTT
D gene: TRBD1
V gene: TRBV4-1
J gene: TRBJ1-5
clone size: NA

CDR3 protein: CASTVGGANTGELFF
CDR3 DNA: TGTGCCAGTACCGTCGGCGGGGCGAACACCGGGGAGCTGTTTTTT
D gene: NA
V gene: TRBV19
J gene: TRBJ2-2
clone size: NA

CDR3 protein: CASSATGRGNQPQHF
CDR3 DNA: TGTGCCAGCAGTGCCACGGGACGGGGCAATCAGCCCCAGCATTTT
D gene: NA
V gene: TRBV2
J gene: TRBJ1-5
clone size: NA

CDR3 protein: CASSLRYTGELFF
CDR3 DNA: TGTGCCAGCAGCTTACGGTACACCGGGGAGCTGTTTTTT
D gene: NA
V gene: TRBV11-2
J gene: TRBJ2-2
clone size: NA

CDR3 protein: CASSPHYAETQYF
CDR3 DNA: TGTGCCAGCAGCCCGCACTACGCCGAGACCCAGTACTTC
D gene: NA
V gene: TRBV7-9
J gene: TRBJ2-5
clone size: NA

CDR3 protein: CASSVNSNTGELFF
CDR3 DNA: TGTGCCAGCAGCGTTAATTCGAACACCGGGGAGCTGTTTTTT
D gene: NA
V gene: TRBV2
J gene: TRBJ2-2
clone size: few

CDR3 protein: CASSLFPPGNMIYF
CDR3 DNA: TGTGCCAGTAGCCTTTTTCCCCCTGGAAACATGATATATTTT
D gene: NA
V gene: TRBV19
J gene: TRBJ1-3
clone size: NA

CDR3 protein: CASSQGTGTGAQPQHF
CDR3 DNA: TGCGCCAGCAGCCAAGGGACGGGGACAGGGGCACAGCCCCAGCATTTT
D gene: TRBD1
V gene: TRBV4-3
J gene: TRBJ1-5
clone size: NA

CDR3 protein: CASGLLEYNEQFF
CDR3 DNA: TGTGCTAGTGGTTTGTTGGAGTACAATGAGCAGTTCTTC
D gene: NA
V gene: TRBV12-5
J gene: TRBJ2-1
clone size: NA

CDR3 protein: CASGLQGYEQYF
CDR3 DNA: TGTGCCAGCGGCTTACAGGGCTACGAGCAGTACTTC
D gene: NA
V gene: TRBV28
J gene: TRBJ2-7
clone size: NA

CDR3 protein: CASSPRPADSFEKLFF
CDR3 DNA: TGTGCCAGCAGTCCTAGGCCAGCCGACTCTTTTGAAAAACTGTTTTTT
D gene: NA
V gene: TRBV2
J gene: TRBJ1-4
clone size: NA

CDR3 protein: CASSLDGMGNSPLHF
CDR3 DNA: TGTGCCAGCAGCTTGGACGGGATGGGTAATTCACCCCTCCACTTT
D gene: NA
V gene: TRBV5-6
J gene: TRBJ1-6
clone size: NA

CDR3 protein: CASRSQGPLDTF
CDR3 DNA: TGTGCCAGCAGATCACAGGGCCCTCTCGACACCTTC
D gene: NA
V gene: TRBV5-6
J gene: TRBJ1-2
clone size: NA

CDR3 protein: CASSLDGGAREQFF
CDR3 DNA: TGCGCCAGCAGCTTGGATGGCGGGGCTAGGGAGCAGTTCTTC
D gene: NA
V gene: TRBV5-1
J gene: TRBJ2-1
clone size: NA

CDR3 protein: CASKGQGTEAFF
CDR3 DNA: TGTGCCAGTAAGGGACAGGGCACTGAAGCTTTCTTT
D gene: TRBD1
V gene: TRBV19
J gene: TRBJ1-1
clone size: NA

CDR3 protein: CASSMRDGDTQYF
CDR3 DNA: TGTGCCAGTAGTATGCGGGACGGGGATACGCAGTATTTT
D gene: NA
V gene: TRBV19
J gene: TRBJ2-3
clone size: NA

CDR3 protein: CASSIDRVTGGELFF
CDR3 DNA: TGCGCCAGCAGCATCGACAGGGTAACGGGCGGGGAGCTGTTTTTT
D gene: TRBD1
V gene: TRBV5-1
J gene: TRBJ2-2
clone size: few

CDR3 protein: CASSLYPGRDQPQHF
CDR3 DNA: TGTGCCAGCAGTTTATATCCAGGGCGCGATCAGCCCCAGCATTTT
D gene: NA
V gene: TRBV27
J gene: TRBJ1-5
clone size: NA

CDR3 protein: CASSPSGLYGYTF
CDR3 DNA: TGTGCCAGCAGCCCCTCAGGGTTATATGGCTACACCTTC
D gene: NA
V gene: TRBV9
J gene: TRBJ1-2
clone size: once

CDR3 protein: CASSPGEIVYEQYF
CDR3 DNA: TGTGCCAGCAGCCCAGGGGAGATCGTTTACGAGCAGTACTTC
D gene: NA
V gene: TRBV11-3
J gene: TRBJ2-7
clone size: NA

CDR3 protein: CASSPYPPSGGTETQYF
CDR3 DNA: TGTGCCAGCAGTCCCTACCCCCCTAGCGGGGGAACAGAGACCCAGTACTTC
D gene: TRBD2
V gene: TRBV27
J gene: TRBJ2-5
clone size: NA

CDR3 protein: CASASYENRNTIYF
CDR3 DNA: TGTGCCAGCGCCAGCTACGAAAATCGGAACACCATATATTTT
D gene: NA
V gene: TRBV6-5
J gene: TRBJ1-3
clone size: once

CDR3 protein: CASSMGFIQGWGTEAFF
CDR3 DNA: TGTGCCAGCAGTATGGGATTCATTCAGGGTTGGGGCACTGAAGCTTTCTTT
D gene: NA
V gene: TRBV27
J gene: TRBJ1-1
clone size: NA

CDR3 protein: CASSHSGASYEQYF
CDR3 DNA: TGTGCCAGCAGCCATAGCGGGGCCTCCTACGAGCAGTACTTC
D gene: TRBD2
V gene: TRBV3-1/TRBV3-2
J gene: TRBJ2-7
clone size: NA

CDR3 protein: CASSFSVISYEQYF
CDR3 DNA: TGTGCCAGCAGCTTTAGTGTTATTTCCTACGAGCAGTACTTC
D gene: NA
V gene: TRBV11-2
J gene: TRBJ2-7
clone size: once

CDR3 protein: CASSLGQVTYEQYF
CDR3 DNA: TGTGCCAGCAGTCTAGGACAGGTTACCTACGAGCAGTACTTC
D gene: TRBD1
V gene: TRBV6-5
J gene: TRBJ2-7
clone size: NA

CDR3 protein: CASSRRVNTEAFF
CDR3 DNA: TGTGCCAGCAGTAGGCGGGTGAACACTGAAGCTTTCTTT
D gene: NA
V gene: TRBV12-3/TRBV12-4
J gene: TRBJ1-1
clone size: NA

CDR3 protein: CSASGEQYF
CDR3 DNA: TGCAGTGCTAGCGGCGAGCAGTACTTC
D gene: NA
V gene: TRBV20-1
J gene: TRBJ2-7
clone size: NA

CDR3 protein: CASSPGDRGTQMNTEAFF
CDR3 DNA: TGTGCCAGCAGCCCCGGGGACAGGGGGACACAAATGAACACTGAAGCTTTCTTT
D gene: TRBD1
V gene: TRBV9
J gene: TRBJ1-1
clone size: NA

CDR3 protein: CASQTRDGTYEQCF
CDR3 DNA: TGTGCCAGCCAAACTAGGGACGGTACCTACGAGCAGTGCTTC
D gene: NA
V gene: TRBV18
J gene: TRBJ2-7
clone size: NA

CDR3 protein: CAWGVGRYGYTF
CDR3 DNA: TGTGCCTGGGGGGTGGGACGGTATGGCTACACCTTC
D gene: NA
V gene: TRBV30
J gene: TRBJ1-2
clone size: NA

CDR3 protein: CAWSVGTYRNQPQHF
CDR3 DNA: TGTGCCTGGAGTGTGGGGACGTATCGGAATCAGCCCCAGCATTTT
D gene: NA
V gene: TRBV30
J gene: TRBJ1-5
clone size: NA

CDR3 protein: CASSLFAGTDYGYTF
CDR3 DNA: TGTGCCAGCAGCTTGTTTGCTGGGACAGACTATGGCTACACCTTC
D gene: TRBD1
V gene: TRBV5-6
J gene: TRBJ1-2
clone size: NA

CDR3 protein: CASSVGVGAAFF
CDR3 DNA: TGTGCCAGCAGCGTAGGGGTCGGGGCAGCTTTCTTT
D gene: NA
V gene: TRBV9
J gene: TRBJ1-1
clone size: NA

CDR3 protein: CASSRPAGNTEAFF
CDR3 DNA: TGCGCCAGCAGCCGACCAGCAGGGAACACTGAAGCTTTCTTT
D gene: NA
V gene: TRBV4-1
J gene: TRBJ1-1
clone size: NA